The 29 T cell receptor beta chains below were found in one sample sequenced in a study of cytomegalovirus exposure and HLA in healthy donors. The PCR had 60 Vbeta and 13 Jbeta primers. Clones were read by immunoSEQ multiplex PCR, and TCRdb kept only the in-frame ones, dropping some. The table shows about 200,000 clones, with approximately 78% occurring only once. Sequenced input: PBMCs. The receptor source for this set is a woman in her forties or fifties in good health and CMV-seropositive.

This clone has a single count. J is TRBJ2-5 and V is TRBV5-5; 7 bases fit TRBD2. Germline V gives CDR1 SGHKS, CDR2 YYEKEE (reference sequence). The CDR3 is 15 residues long. With V trimmed by 5 bases and J by 4 bases, 11 bases remained unmatched. The CDR3 DNA sequence: TGTGCCAGCAGTCTCCGGGGGTCGGGAGGAGAGACCCAGTACTTC. It codes for CASSLRGSGGETQYF. The variable domain in full, with the rest retrieved from reference TRBV5-5 and TRBJ2-5, is DAGVTQSPTHLIKTRGQQVTLRCSPISGHKSVSWYQQVLGQGPQFIFQYYEKEERGRGNFPDRFSARQFPNYSSELNVNALLLGDSALYLCASSLRGSGGETQYFGPGTRLLVL.

CDR3 sequence (DNA): TGTGCCAGTGCCGGGACAGGGGGCGTCGGGGAGCTGTTTTTT. Encoded protein: CASAGTGGVGELFF. This sequence joins TRBV19 and TRBJ2-2, with 12 bases matching TRBD1. Germline V gene sequence: CDR1 LNHDA, CDR2 SQIVND (reference sequence). This CDR3 region has 14 residues. Trimming cost V 8 bases and J 7 bases; bases outside gene matches: 5. Drawing the rest from reference TRBV19 and TRBJ2-2, the complete variable domain is DGGITQSPKYLFRKEGQNVTLSCEQNLNHDAMYWYRQDPGQGLRLIYYSQIVNDFQKGDIAEGYSVSREKKESFPLTVTSAQKNPTAFYLCASAGTGGVGELFFGEGSRLTVL.

V gene TRBV29-1 combines with J gene TRBJ2-3, with D unclear. V was clipped by 5 bases and J by 4 bases, with 10 bases between them. The CDR3 is made up of 12 amino acids. Germline V gives CDR1 SQVTM, CDR2 ANQGSEA. CDR3 loop: CSVSLGADTQYF. As DNA, the CDR3 is TGCAGCGTTTCATTGGGCGCAGATACGCAGTATTTT.

There are a few counts of this clone. In DNA, the CDR3 is TGTGCCAGCTCACCTTTGAGTAGCAATCAGCCCCAGCATTTT. The encoded protein is CASSPLSSNQPQHF. The rearrangement uses TRBV18 and TRBJ1-5; D is undetermined. CDR1 KGHSH and CDR2 LQKENI come from the germline V gene. There are 14 residues in the CDR3. V lost 3 bases and J 0 bases, leaving 6 bases between the germline ends.

The chain is built from TRBV29-1 and TRBJ2-1; TRBD2 matches at 8 bases. Germline V CDR1 and CDR2: SQVTM, ANQGSEA. V lost 7 bases to trimming and J lost 5 bases; unmatched junction nucleotides: 4. CDR3 length equals 12 residues. CDR3 bases: TGCAGCGCGGGGGGGATGGACAATGAGCAGTTCTTC. It is translated as CSAGGMDNEQFF.

The V and J genes are TRBV6-5 and TRBJ1-4; D is perhaps TRBD1 (5 bases). Germline CDR1 is MNHEY and CDR2 is SVGAGI. Trimming pared 5 bases from V and 7 bases from J, leaving 14 bases between. The CDR3 runs 14 residues. The CDR3 reads CASSRRDAGEKLFF. In DNA, the CDR3 is TGTGCCAGCAGTCGGCGGGACGCCGGTGAAAAACTGTTTTTT.

This chain connects TRBV19 to TRBJ2-2; TRBD2 matches 7 bases. This CDR3 contains 14 residues. J was trimmed by 4 bases and V by 3 bases; bases with no gene match: 2. In germline, CDR1 is LNHDA, CDR2 SQIVND (reference sequence). CDR3 region: CASSIGGVTGELFF. The DNA for the CDR3 is TGTGCCAGTAGTATTGGGGGGGTCACCGGGGAGCTGTTTTTT. The full variable domain, its missing parts supplied by reference TRBV19 and TRBJ2-2, is DGGITQSPKYLFRKEGQNVTLSCEQNLNHDAMYWYRQDPGQGLRLIYYSQIVNDFQKGDIAEGYSVSREKKESFPLTVTSAQKNPTAFYLCASSIGGVTGELFFGEGSRLTVL.

The chain combines TRBV6-4 with TRBJ2-3; 8 bases map to TRBD1. This CDR3 is 17 amino acids long. Per the germline V gene, CDR1 is MRHNA and CDR2 is SNTAGT. Trimming took 6 bases from V and 0 from J; bases not matched to a gene: 11. The CDR3: CASRWDRCPPSTDTQYF. The CDR3 DNA sequence: TGTGCCAGCAGGTGGGACAGGTGCCCCCCTAGCACAGATACGCAGTATTTT.

The chain is built from TRBV29-1 and TRBJ2-7; tentatively, D is TRBD2 (5 bases). The CDR3 covers 15 residues. The germline V and J ends were trimmed by 0 bases and 4 bases, with 16 bases remaining between them. In germline, CDR1 is SQVTM, CDR2 ANQGSEA. The CDR3 nucleotides read TGCAGCGTTGAAGATCTCGAGGGAAAAGGGTACGAGCAGTACTTC. Its protein is CSVEDLEGKGYEQYF.

This rearrangement joins TRBV10-3 to TRBJ2-3; D might be TRBD2 (5 bases). Germline CDR1 is ENHRY and CDR2 is SYGVKD. The V end was cut by 4 bases, the J end by 5 bases, with 13 bases between. The CDR3 extends over 14 amino acids. CDR3 sequence: CAISAVGRGDTQYF. Written as DNA, the CDR3 is TGTGCCATCAGTGCAGTGGGGAGAGGAGATACGCAGTATTTT.

The rearrangement joins TRBV7-2 to TRBJ2-1; D might be TRBD2 (6 bases). The CDR3 has 15 amino acids. Germline CDR1 reads SGHTA; CDR2 reads FQGNSA. V lost 1 base and J lost 4, with 11 bases in between. CDR3 nucleotides: TGTGCCAGCAGCTTAGAAGCTAGCGTTTACAATGAGCAGTTCTTC. Its translation: CASSLEASVYNEQFF.

This clone was seen more than once but under ten times. This chain uses TRBV15 with TRBJ2-3; TRBD2 is a possible D gene (5 bases). CDR1 LNHNV and CDR2 YYDKDF come from the germline V gene (reference sequence). There are 14 residues in the CDR3. V lost 1 base, J lost 5 bases, and 10 bases lay in between. Here the CDR3 reads CATSRGGIGDTQYF. The CDR3 nucleotides are TGTGCCACCAGCAGAGGAGGGATAGGAGATACGCAGTATTTT.

The chain joins TRBV7-9 to TRBJ2-7; the D gene is possibly TRBD2 (6 bases). Germline values: CDR1 SEHNR, CDR2 FQNEAQ (reference sequence). With 8 bases removed from V and 4 bases from J, the gap between germline ends came to 15 bases. The CDR3 covers 13 residues. The CDR3 DNA follows: TGTGCCAGCCAGCTCCGGGAGCAGTACGAGCAGTACTTC. Translation: CASQLREQYEQYF. Based on the CDR3 plus reference TRBV7-9 and TRBJ2-7, the full variable domain is DTGVSQNPRHKITKRGQNVTFRCDPISEHNRLYWYRQTLGQGPEFLTYFQNEAQLEKSRLLSDRFSAERPKGSFSTLEIQRTEQGDSAMYLCASQLREQYEQYFGPGTRLTVT.

V gene TRBV5-6 combines with J gene TRBJ1-5; 8 bases agree with TRBD1. With 3 bases clipped from V and 5 bases from J, the junction kept 4 bases outside the gene matches. Looked up from germline, CDR1 is SGHDT and CDR2 is YYEEEE. The CDR3 extends over 14 amino acids. The CDR3 protein is CASSSTGGHQPQHF. CDR3 coding DNA: TGTGCCAGCAGCTCAACAGGGGGACATCAGCCCCAGCATTTT.

The V gene is TRBV19, the J gene TRBJ1-2, with 12 bases lining up with TRBD1. Trimming removed 7 bases from V and 4 bases from J; junction bases left unmatched: 13. The germline CDR1 and CDR2 sequences are LNHDA and SQIVND (reference sequence). There are 17 residues in the CDR3. CDR3 sequence (DNA): TGTGCCAGTACTCCCCACCGGGACAGGGGGCCGAGCTATGGCTACACCTTC. Amino acids: CASTPHRDRGPSYGYTF.

A note on this clone: A junction boundary mismatches the germline segment, possibly from a read error. The chain couples TRBV7-9 to TRBJ1-2; TRBD1 matches 8 bases. The CDR3 contains 16 residues. Germline CDR1 SEHNR, CDR2 FQNEAQ (reference sequence). CDR3 nucleotides: TGTTCCAGCAGCTTAGGACAGGGAGGATGGGCATGGGGCTACACCTTC. Protein sequence: CSSSLGQGGWAWGYTF.

The chain carries TRBV5-8 and TRBJ2-2, with D hard to call. Germline lookup yields CDR1 SGHTS and CDR2 YDEGEE. V was pared by 3 bases and J by 1 base, with 7 bases between. CDR3 length equals 14 residues. The CDR3 here is CASSWARNTGELFF. DNA for the CDR3: TGTGCCAGCAGCTGGGCGCGGAACACCGGGGAGCTGTTTTTT.

Worth noting for this clone: Other DNA sequences in this specimen translate into the identical CDR3. This chain links TRBV5-1 with TRBJ2-7, with 10 nucleotides matching TRBD2. J lost 3 bases, V lost 0 bases, and 3 bases had no gene match. The length of the CDR3 is 15 residues. CDR1 SGHRS and CDR2 YFSETQ come from the germline V gene. For the CDR3, the DNA is TGCGCCAGCAGCTTGGGCCTAGCGGGAGTCTACGAGCAGTACTTC. It is translated as CASSLGLAGVYEQYF.

This clone came up once. The chain has TRBV5-4 and TRBJ2-7; D is perhaps TRBD1 (6 bases). Germline V CDR1 and CDR2: SGHNT, YYREEE (reference sequence). The CDR3 runs to 15 residues. The V gene lost 0 bases and the J gene lost 3 bases, with 13 bases spanning the gap. Written as DNA, the CDR3 is TGTGCCAGCAGCTTGGCAGGGACATCGGACTACGAGCAGTACTTC. This gives the protein CASSLAGTSDYEQYF.

This clone has only a few counts. This chain uses TRBV5-8 with TRBJ1-6, with 7 bases aligning to TRBD1. V was clipped by 6 bases and J by 4 bases; unmatched bases: 4. The CDR3 length is 14 residues. Germline V CDR1 and CDR2: SGHTS, YDEGEE. CDR3 sequence (DNA): TGTGCCAGCACCACGGGACAGTATAATTCACCCCTCCACTTT. This gives the protein CASTTGQYNSPLHF.

The chain is built from TRBV14 and TRBJ1-1; perhaps TRBD1 as D (5 bases). From germline, CDR1 is SGHDN and CDR2 FVKESK. V lost 4 bases and J 5 bases, leaving 14 bases between the germline ends. The CDR3 length is 14 residues. CDR3 DNA: TGTGCCAGCAGCCCCGGGGGAGGAGCGACTGAAGCTTTCTTT. Its protein product is CASSPGGGATEAFF.

The V gene is TRBV7-2, the J gene TRBJ2-5, with 11 bases matching TRBD2. The tail of the sequence fits TRBJ2-7 better, so the J call may be wrong. Germline V gives CDR1 SGHTA, CDR2 FQGNSA. The CDR3 is 15 amino acids. CDR3 residues: CASSSQTSGNHEQYF. The CDR3 coding sequence is TGTGCCAGCAGCTCCCAGACTAGCGGGAATCACGAGCAGTACTTC.

The V gene is TRBV2, the J gene TRBJ2-3; TRBD2 aligns across 9 bases. This CDR3 has 15 residues. V shed 6 bases and J 5 bases; nucleotides not matched to a gene: 9. Germline V gene data show CDR1 as SNHLY and CDR2 as FYNNEI. As DNA, the CDR3 is TGTGCCAGCAGCGCGCTAGCGGGGCGGGGAGATACGCAGTATTTT. It translates to CASSALAGRGDTQYF.

The V gene is TRBV5-4, the J gene TRBJ2-1; 7 bases match TRBD2. V was clipped by 2 bases and J by 6 bases; unmatched bases: 5. Germline V lookup: CDR1 SGHNT, CDR2 YYREEE (reference sequence). The CDR3 is made up of 14 amino acids. The CDR3 sequence is CASSLGGSRNEQFF. CDR3 nucleotide sequence: TGTGCCAGCAGCTTAGGCGGGAGTCGCAATGAGCAGTTCTTC.

This clone was detected a few times. The chain carries TRBV18 and TRBJ2-7, with a tentative D call TRBD1 (7 bases). The ends were cut back, 6 bases at V and 4 bases at J, with 16 bases in the middle. The germline CDR1 and CDR2 sequences are KGHSH and LQKENI. The length of the CDR3 is 14 residues. The CDR3 DNA follows: TGTGCCAGCTCCCCCAGGGGGGTAAGTTACGAGCAGTACTTC. This encodes CASSPRGVSYEQYF.

This clone was detected only once. The V gene is TRBV6-1, the J gene TRBJ1-6; D possibly corresponds to TRBD1 (5 bases). Trimming removed 3 bases from V and 5 bases from J, with 8 bases in between. The CDR3 spans 14 residues. Germline V lookup: CDR1 MNHNS, CDR2 SASEGT. The CDR3 sequence: CASSDRQHNSPLHF. In nucleotides, the CDR3 is TGTGCCAGCAGTGACCGACAGCATAATTCACCCCTCCACTTT.

This chain joins TRBV5-1 and TRBJ2-7; 7 bases line up with TRBD1. Germline CDR1 SGHRS, CDR2 YFSETQ. This CDR3 is 14 amino acids long. V lost 5 bases and J lost 13; bases outside the gene matches: 18. The CDR3 spells CASRPGTELTIYYF. DNA for the CDR3: TGCGCCAGCAGACCCGGGACAGAACTTACGATTTATTACTTC.

J is TRBJ1-4 and V is TRBV18; tentatively, D is TRBD1 (6 bases). The ends were cut back, 6 bases at V and 0 bases at J, with 8 bases in the middle. Germline CDR1 reads KGHSH; CDR2 reads LQKENI. The CDR3 runs 14 residues. CDR3 loop: CASSRQATNEKLFF. The CDR3 DNA reads as TGTGCCAGCTCTAGACAGGCAACTAATGAAAAACTGTTTTTT.

The gene calls are TRBV27 and TRBJ2-1; TRBD2 might be the D (5 bases). The germline V gene has CDR1 MNHEY and CDR2 SMNVEV (reference sequence). The CDR3 totals 12 residues. V was pared by 5 bases and J by 8 bases, with 10 bases between. The CDR3 loop reads CASSGPRDEQFF. The DNA for the CDR3 is TGTGCCAGCAGTGGCCCGCGGGATGAGCAGTTCTTC.